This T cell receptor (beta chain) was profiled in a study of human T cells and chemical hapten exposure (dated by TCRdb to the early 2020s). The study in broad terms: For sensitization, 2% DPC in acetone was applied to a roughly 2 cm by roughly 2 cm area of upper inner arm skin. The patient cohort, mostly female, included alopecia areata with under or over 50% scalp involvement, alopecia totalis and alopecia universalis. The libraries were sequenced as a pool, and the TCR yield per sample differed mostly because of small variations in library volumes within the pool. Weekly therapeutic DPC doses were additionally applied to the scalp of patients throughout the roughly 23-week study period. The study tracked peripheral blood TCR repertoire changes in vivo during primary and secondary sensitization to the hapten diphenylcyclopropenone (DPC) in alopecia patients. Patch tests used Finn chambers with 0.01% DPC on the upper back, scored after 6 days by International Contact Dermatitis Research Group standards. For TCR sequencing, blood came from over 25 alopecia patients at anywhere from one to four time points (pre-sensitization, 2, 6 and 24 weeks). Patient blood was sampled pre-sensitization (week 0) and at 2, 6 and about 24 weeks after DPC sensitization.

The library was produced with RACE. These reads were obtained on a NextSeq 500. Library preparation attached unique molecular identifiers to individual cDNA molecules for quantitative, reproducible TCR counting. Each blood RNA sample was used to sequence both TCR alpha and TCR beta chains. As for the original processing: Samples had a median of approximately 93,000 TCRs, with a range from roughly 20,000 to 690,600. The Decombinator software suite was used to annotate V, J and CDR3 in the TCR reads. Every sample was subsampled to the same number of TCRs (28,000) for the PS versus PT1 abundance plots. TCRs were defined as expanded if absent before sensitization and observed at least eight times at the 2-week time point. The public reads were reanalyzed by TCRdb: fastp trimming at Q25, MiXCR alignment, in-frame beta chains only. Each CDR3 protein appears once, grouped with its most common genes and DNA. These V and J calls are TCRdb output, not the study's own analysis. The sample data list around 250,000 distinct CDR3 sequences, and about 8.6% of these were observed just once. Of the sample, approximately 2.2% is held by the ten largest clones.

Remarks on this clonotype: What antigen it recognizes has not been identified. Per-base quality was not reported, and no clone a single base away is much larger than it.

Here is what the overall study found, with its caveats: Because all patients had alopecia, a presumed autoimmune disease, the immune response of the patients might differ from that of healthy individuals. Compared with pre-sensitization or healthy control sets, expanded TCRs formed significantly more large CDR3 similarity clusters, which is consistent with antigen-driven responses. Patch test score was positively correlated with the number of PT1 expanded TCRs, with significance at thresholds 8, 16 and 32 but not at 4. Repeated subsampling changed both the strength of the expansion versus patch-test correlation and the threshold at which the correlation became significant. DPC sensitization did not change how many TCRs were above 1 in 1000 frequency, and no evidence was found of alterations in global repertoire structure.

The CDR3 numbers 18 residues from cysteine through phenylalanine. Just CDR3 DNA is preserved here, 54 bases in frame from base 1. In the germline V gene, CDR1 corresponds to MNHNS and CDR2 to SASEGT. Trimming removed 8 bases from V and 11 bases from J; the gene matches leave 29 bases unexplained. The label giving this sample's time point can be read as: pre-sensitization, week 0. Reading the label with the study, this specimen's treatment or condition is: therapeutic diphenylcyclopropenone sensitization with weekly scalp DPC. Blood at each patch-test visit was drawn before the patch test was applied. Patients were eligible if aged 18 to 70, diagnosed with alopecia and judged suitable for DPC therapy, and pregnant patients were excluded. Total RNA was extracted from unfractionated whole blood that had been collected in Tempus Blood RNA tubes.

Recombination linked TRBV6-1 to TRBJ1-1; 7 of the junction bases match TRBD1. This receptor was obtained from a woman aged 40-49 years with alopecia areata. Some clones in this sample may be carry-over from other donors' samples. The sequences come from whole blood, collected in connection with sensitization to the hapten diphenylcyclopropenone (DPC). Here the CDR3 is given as CASRHLPGRRGKQGSAFF. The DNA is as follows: TGTGCCAGCCGCCACTTGCCGGGACGTCGGGGAAAACAGGGGAGCGCTTTCTTT.